This T cell receptor beta chain derives from a study of cytomegalovirus exposure and HLA in healthy donors (dated by TCRdb to 2015 to 2018). Notes on the research overall: An earlier analysis of some 620 of the donors reported 276 Gb of sequence data and 100 million to 120 million unique TCR beta sequences obtained from around 190 million T cells. An earlier analysis of fewer than 700 of the donors applied high-throughput TCR beta sequencing to assess whether each TCR beta V gene segment acted as functional or pseudogenic. About 5 DR-DQ haplotypes were handled as single units for association and clustering, since linkage in the cohort was strong. A later genetic analysis took genome-wide SNP genotypes for about three fifths of the 666 donors and used that subset as a discovery cohort. HLA typing included class I and class II loci at four-digit resolution. Of the 300 to 450 genotyped donors, over 80% were placed in the genetic ancestry cluster associated with self-reported Caucasian donors. To predict cytomegalovirus infection status, the study combined high-throughput TCR immunosequencing, statistical association of individual TCRs with disease status, and machine learning. The T cell repertoires of 666 subjects were profiled by immunosequencing and related to cytomegalovirus serostatus. All discovery cohort repertoires had been generated using a single sequencing platform. Donor age, sex, ethnicity and CMV serostatus were compiled together with the repertoire data. On average, around 240,000 unique TCR beta nucleotide sequences were sequenced per donor among about 400 genotyped donors of the cohort, with roughly 18% of those sequences being non-productive. A later analysis re-analyzed previously published TCR beta repertoires from about 600 donors and added high-resolution HLA genotyping to study TCR occurrence patterns. The number of donors typed differed by locus, with 629-630 for A, B, C, DRB1 and DQB1, roughly 520 for DQA1, 606 for DPA1, and some 440 for DPB1. The aim of the study was to test whether cataloging public T cell receptors could identify signatures of past pathogen exposure. Approximately 330 gigabases of sequencing data and roughly 80 million unique TCR sequences made up an early release that covered 640 HLA-typed donors. In the later analysis, no new phenotypic data were used to find candidate immune exposures; instead, reliance was placed on TCR beta sequences and their occurrence across donors. In addition to the first cohort of several hundred subjects, a separate validation cohort of approximately 130 different subjects was used.

Findings and caveats that apply to the study as a whole: According to a later genetic analysis, donors in an Asian-associated ancestry cluster had fewer N-insertions in productive TCRs than the roughly 670-donor mean. A later analysis found that most CMV-associated TCR beta chains appeared HLA-restricted, with HLA associations seemingly driven largely by CMV exposure. According to a later analysis, TCR association rates differed among HLA loci, with DRB1 alleles showing the most associated TCRs and HLA-C alleles showing the fewest. Most TCR sequences were observed very rarely across donors, whereas some public TCRs were present in many individuals. An earlier analysis of 587 of the donors showed that most TCR beta V segments appeared in productive rearrangements either about 90% or about 30% of the time, which broadly matched IMGT annotations. In both the original and validation cohorts, the classifier was reported to diagnose cytomegalovirus status with high specificity and sensitivity. Because HLA typing was missing for some donors at each locus, association tests included only the typed subset. Because counts were too low, seventeen rarely observed V segments, including chromosome 9 orphons, were left out of the earlier analysis of 587 of the donors. Assigning TCR associations to individual alleles was difficult when HLA alleles, especially DR and DQ, strongly co-occurred. The study listed 164 TCR beta chains as associated with cytomegalovirus. A later analysis associated about 18,000 TCR beta sequences with specific HLA alleles at a false discovery rate of 0.05. In a later genetic analysis, a missense DCLRE1C variant was associated with V-gene and J-gene trimming of TCR beta chains, and the association was replicated in an independent cohort. A few of the identified cytomegalovirus-associated TCR beta chains were confirmed in vitro to be specific for cytomegalovirus antigens. The presence/absence analyses assumed that sequencing depth was roughly uniform across donors, and that assumption may not be true. A cluster of highly shared sequence variants was judged likely to represent a technical artifact of the sequencing pipeline. Linkage disequilibrium might explain the correlated functional status among segregating V segments, but an unknown experimental factor could not be ruled out. Some IMGT-functional V segments, including TRBV6-2 and TRBV6-3, could not be told apart with the 87-base-pair reads, so those segments were excluded. This cohort had only TCR beta chains sequenced, and the lack of alpha or paired-chain data limited which features could be detected. A further reported finding was that TCR beta sequences accurately predicted the HLA-A and HLA-B alleles for most subjects in the first cohort. A later analysis found that HLA-associated TCR beta chains were more clonally expanded and had lower generation probabilities than equally common non-associated chains. A later analysis reported that several top co-occurrence clusters appeared linked to parvovirus B19, influenza, CMV and Epstein-Barr virus. According to the authors, the approach could potentially be generalized to other disease states and immunological phenotypes. The only immune exposure information available for the cohort was CMV serostatus.

The cohort was made up of 500 to 800 healthy bone marrow donors. Cohort members were all nominally healthy when sampled, although unrecorded immune exposures were likely present. The donor was CMV seronegative and belonged to the group of 352 seronegative cohort members. A peripheral blood sample was collected from each donor, and TCR beta sequencing was performed on peripheral blood mononuclear cells. The Qiagen DNeasy Blood Extraction Kit was used to extract genomic DNA from the blood cell samples. Receptor amplification or capture employed the immunoSEQ multiplex PCR assay. For the multiplex PCR, a mixture combining 60 forward primers for TCR Vbeta segments and 13 reverse primers for TCR Jbeta segments was used. The CDR3 region of rearranged TCR beta genes was amplified from genomic DNA with a multiplex PCR assay. The amplified TCR beta libraries were sequenced on the Illumina HiSeq System as 87-base-pair reads. The authors processed their data as follows. In a later analysis, some 80 million unique TCR beta chains were counted across the roughly 610 repertoires, and approximately 11 million of these chains were shared by at least two donors. To remove PCR and sequencing errors, raw reads were error-corrected and collapsed into unique sequences using a nearest-neighbor algorithm that merged closely related sequences. Alignment of CDR3 sequences to IMGT reference sequences was used to assign V, D and J gene segments. For a sequence to be retained, a match of at least six nucleotides was required to both a V gene segment and a J gene segment. A rearrangement counted as productive if the CDR3 had no stop codons and remained in frame with V and J, and every other rearrangement counted as non-productive. Following IMGT convention, CDR3 was defined as the stretch from the second conserved V-encoded cysteine up to the conserved J-encoded phenylalanine. Sequences without an unambiguous match to a single V gene segment were excluded from the earlier analysis of about 600 of the donors. An earlier analysis of almost 600 of the donors classified V segments as functional when productive rearrangements were above 56.7% and as segregating when the standard deviation between donors was above 5%. A statistical classification framework was built to diagnose cytomegalovirus status from the catalog of TCR beta chain sequences. In a later analysis, V and J genes were assigned by comparing TCR nucleotide sequences against IMGT/GENE-DB human TR gene sequences. The TCRdist pipeline was used in a later analysis to assign CDR3 sequences and most-parsimonious VDJ recombination scenarios. In a later analysis, every TCR beta chain was defined by the combination of its CDR3 amino acid sequence and its V-gene family, and reads without a unique V-gene family were dropped. To address suspected cross-contamination and a sequencing artifact, a later analysis removed approximately 590 highly shared, low-generation-probability nucleotide sequences. For each public chain, a later analysis derived a clonal expansion index from normalized ranks of inferred template counts within each repertoire. In a later analysis, generation probabilities were computed with a VDJ recombination model fitted to out-of-frame rearrangements, and the resulting probabilities were checked against IGoR. In a later analysis, TCR-TCR, TCR-HLA and TCR-CMV co-occurrence was scored with hypergeometric tests, and a repertoire-size bias correction was applied to TCR pairs. In a later analysis, false discovery rates were estimated by permuting HLA or CMV assignments 20 times. In a later analysis, co-occurring TCRs were grouped using DBSCAN, with TCRdist sequence similarity added in when clustering inside HLA-allele-positive subsets. For co-occurrence clustering, repertoires with fewer than 30,000 or more than 120,000 public chains were excluded, along with four to six repertoires with anomalous nucleotide sharing. This immuneACCESS table, as held by TCRdb, lists in-frame sequences with V and J called but not all clones. Of the missing ones, under half trace to an unresolved V gene in checked studies; the others have no known cause. The DNA gave D and trimming, while V, J and clone size come from that table. Here the sample has around 100,000 clones; roughly 85% occur a single time. Clones ranked in the top ten supply about 3.1% of the sample.

The germline V gene (reference sequence) provides CDR1 LNHNV and CDR2 YYDKDF. V loses 0 bases at its end and J loses 5 bases; junction bases beyond the gene matches: 6. The CDR3 holds 16 amino acids from the cysteine to the phenylalanine. The kept DNA is CDR3 alone, 48 bases in frame from the first base. As for this clone: Its antigen is unknown. Base quality data are lacking; no much larger clone is found one base away.

Sequenced material: PBMCs. The rearranged segments are TRBV15 and TRBJ2-1, and 8 bases in between align with TRBD1. The TCR comes from a woman aged 35 to 49 in good health and CMV-seronegative. The DNA sequence is as follows: TGTGCCACCAGCAGAGAACCAGGGGGCCGGAACAATGAGCAGTTCTTC. Translated, this gives CATSREPGGRNNEQFF.